One and the same sample provided the 9 T cell receptor beta chains below, sequenced in a study of shared clonotypes between healthy human individuals (TCRdb year 2020). Receptor libraries were prepared by the immunoSEQ multiplex PCR assay. TCRdb's version of the immuneACCESS table is confined to in-frame rearrangements and falls short of the full clone set. An unresolved V gene accounts for under half of the shortfall where checked; the remainder is of unknown origin. In this sample the table shows 470,000 or so clones, 70% to 80% of which occur a single time. The ten biggest clones cover about 12% of the sample. The sequencing sample was made of PBMCs. Receptors originate from a middle-aged woman in good health. Some clones in this sample may be carry-over from other donors' samples.

The CDR3 is CASSLSRQGEYHEQFF. In DNA form, the CDR3 reads TGTGCCAGCAGTTTATCCCGACAGGGGGAGTATCATGAGCAGTTCTTC. The genes are TRBV27 and TRBJ2-1, with 9 bases aligning to TRBD1. The V gene's germline CDR1 is MNHEY and CDR2 SMNVEV (reference sequence). This CDR3 has 16 amino acids. The V gene end was trimmed by 0 bases and the J gene end by 8 bases; junction bases not matched to a gene: 8.

The rearrangement uses TRBV15 and TRBJ2-7, with D perhaps matching TRBD1 (6 bases). Looked up from germline, CDR1 is LNHNV and CDR2 is YYDKDF (reference sequence). The CDR3 is 13 residues long. The V end was cut by 5 bases, the J end by 2 bases, with 10 bases between. CDR3: CATSLDSPYEQYF. The CDR3 bases are TGTGCCACCAGCCTGGACAGCCCCTACGAGCAGTACTTC.

The rearrangement uses TRBV28 and TRBJ1-2; a weak D match, TRBD1 (6 bases). Germline CDR1 MDHEN, CDR2 SYDVKM. The CDR3 spans 14 residues. V was clipped by 4 bases and J by 4 bases, with 13 bases between them. The CDR3 here is CASSSPGESYGYTF. DNA for the CDR3: TGTGCCAGCAGTTCCCCAGGGGAATCCTATGGCTACACCTTC.

The rearrangement links TRBV6-5 to TRBJ2-1; 7 bases align to TRBD1. V shed 0 bases and J 8 bases; nucleotides not matched to a gene: 7. CDR1 and CDR2 (germline): MNHEY, SVGAGI. The CDR3 has 15 amino acids. In DNA form, the CDR3 reads TGTGCCAGCAGTTACTCACGAAGGGGGCAGGATGAGCAGTTCTTC. Protein sequence: CASSYSRRGQDEQFF.

The sample holds a few counts of this clone. The chain employs TRBV4-1 and TRBJ1-1; TRBD1 matches 7 bases. Germline V gives CDR1 MGHRA, CDR2 YSYEKL. The CDR3 totals 15 residues. J gave up 1 base and V 7 bases, and 9 bases lay outside the gene matches. Written as DNA, the CDR3 is TGCGCCAGCACGGGACAGTCGGGACGGAACACTGAAGCTTTCTTT. Translating gives CASTGQSGRNTEAFF.

In DNA form, the CDR3 reads TGCGCCAGCAGCCCTAGGACTAGCACAGATACGCAGTATTTT. Protein product: CASSPRTSTDTQYF. The chain has TRBV5-1 and TRBJ2-3, with a weak D call TRBD2 (5 bases). The CDR3 length is 14 residues. V lost 4 bases and J lost 0, with 9 bases in between. Germline values: CDR1 SGHRS, CDR2 YFSETQ. Drawing the rest from reference TRBV5-1 and TRBJ2-3, the complete variable domain is KAGVTQTPRYLIKTRGQQVTLSCSPISGHRSVSWYQQTPGQGLQFLFEYFSETQRNKGNFPGRFSGRQFSNSRSEMNVSTLELGDSALYLCASSPRTSTDTQYFGPGTRLTVL.

V gene TRBV5-6 combines with J gene TRBJ2-7, with D tentatively TRBD1 (6 bases). Trimming left V 3 bases short and J 3 bases short, with 10 bases between. The CDR3 spans 13 residues. The germline CDR1 and CDR2 sequences are SGHDT and YYEEEE. CDR3 nucleotide sequence: TGTGCCAGCAGCTCAAAACAGGGCTACGAGCAGTACTTC. Protein: CASSSKQGYEQYF.

The chain joins TRBV5-4 to TRBJ2-5; 9 bases line up with TRBD1. TRBJ2-7 explains the end of the DNA better; the J call may be wrong. This CDR3 spans 16 amino acids. The germline V gene encodes CDR1 SGHNT and CDR2 YYREEE (reference sequence). The CDR3 sequence is CASSLGQGRSDYEQYF. CDR3 in DNA: TGTGCCAGCAGCCTGGGACAGGGTAGGTCGGACTACGAGCAGTACTTC.

The chain couples TRBV7-3 to TRBJ2-7, with TRBD2 matching 8 bases. The CDR3 is made up of 17 amino acids. Per the germline V gene, CDR1 is SGHTA and CDR2 is FQGTGA. Trimming at V came to 0 bases and at J to 4 bases, leaving 11 bases not matched to a gene. CDR3: CASSLTRAGVDTYEQYF. For the CDR3, the DNA is TGTGCCAGCAGCTTAACGAGAGCGGGGGTAGATACTTACGAGCAGTACTTC.